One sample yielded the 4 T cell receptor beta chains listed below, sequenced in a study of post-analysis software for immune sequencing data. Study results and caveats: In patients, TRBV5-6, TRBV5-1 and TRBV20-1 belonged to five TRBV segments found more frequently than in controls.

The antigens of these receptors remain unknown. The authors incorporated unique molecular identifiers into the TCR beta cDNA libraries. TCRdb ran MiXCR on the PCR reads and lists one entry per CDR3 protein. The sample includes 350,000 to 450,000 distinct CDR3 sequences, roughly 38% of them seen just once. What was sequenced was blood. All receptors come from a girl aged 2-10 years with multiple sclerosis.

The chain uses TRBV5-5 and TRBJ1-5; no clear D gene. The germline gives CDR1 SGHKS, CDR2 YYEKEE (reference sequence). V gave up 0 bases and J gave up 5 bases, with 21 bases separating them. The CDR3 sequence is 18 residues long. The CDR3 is CASSLEYTEGPWYQPQHF. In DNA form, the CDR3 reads TGTGCCAGCAGCTTGGAATACACAGAAGGCCCTTGGTATCAGCCCCAGCATTTT.

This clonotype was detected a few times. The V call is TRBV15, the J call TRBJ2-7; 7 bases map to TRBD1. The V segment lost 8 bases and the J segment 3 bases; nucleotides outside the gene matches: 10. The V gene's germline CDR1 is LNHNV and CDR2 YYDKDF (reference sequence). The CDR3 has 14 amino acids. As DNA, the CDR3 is TGTGCCACCCTCGCCGGTGACAGGGTCTACGAGCAGTACTTC. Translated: CATLAGDRVYEQYF.

In DNA form, the CDR3 reads TGTGCCATCAGTGCGGAGGTCCTGTCCTACGAGCAGTACTTC. Translated, it gives CAISAEVLSYEQYF. The J gene is TRBJ2-7, the V gene TRBV10-3; tentative D call: TRBD2 (5 bases). V was clipped by 4 bases and J by 1 base, with 11 bases between them. This CDR3 is built from 14 residues. Per the germline V gene, CDR1 is ENHRY and CDR2 is SYGVKD.

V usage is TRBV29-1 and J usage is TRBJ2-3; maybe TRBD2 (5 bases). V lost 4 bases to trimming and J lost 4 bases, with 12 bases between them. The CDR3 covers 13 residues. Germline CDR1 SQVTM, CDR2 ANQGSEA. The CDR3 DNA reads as TGCAGCGTTGTGGGGAGACTCGCAGATACGCAGTATTTT. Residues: CSVVGRLADTQYF.